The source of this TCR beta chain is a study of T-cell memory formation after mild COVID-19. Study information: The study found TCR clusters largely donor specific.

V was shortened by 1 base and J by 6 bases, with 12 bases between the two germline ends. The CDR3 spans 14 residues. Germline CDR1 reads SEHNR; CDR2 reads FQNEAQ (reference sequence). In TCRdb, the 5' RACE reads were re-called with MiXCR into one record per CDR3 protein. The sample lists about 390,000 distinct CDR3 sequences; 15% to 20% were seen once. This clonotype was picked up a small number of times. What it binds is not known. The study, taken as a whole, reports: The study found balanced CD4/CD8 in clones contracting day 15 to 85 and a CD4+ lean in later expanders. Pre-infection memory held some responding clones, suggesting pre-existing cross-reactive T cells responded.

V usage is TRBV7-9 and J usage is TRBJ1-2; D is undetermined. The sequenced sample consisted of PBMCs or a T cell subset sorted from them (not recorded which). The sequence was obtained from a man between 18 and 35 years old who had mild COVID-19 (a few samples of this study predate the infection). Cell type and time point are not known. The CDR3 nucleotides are TGTGCCAGCAGCTTAGTAGTATCGACGGATGGCTACACCTTC. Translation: CASSLVVSTDGYTF.